This TCR beta chain was captured by sequencing in a study of patients and donors after allogeneic stem cell transplantation. Via MiXCR, TCRdb re-called the RT-PCR reads, giving one row per CDR3 protein. Of roughly 230,000 distinct CDR3 sequences in the sample, 11% to 15% were seen once. The length of the CDR3 is 15 residues. Per the germline V gene, CDR1 is SEHNR and CDR2 is FQNEAQ (reference sequence). V was pared by 5 bases and J by 4 bases, with 7 bases of the junction left unmatched. Sequenced sample: blood, either unsorted or a sorted T cell fraction (not recorded which). This rearrangement joins TRBV7-9 to TRBJ1-4; 7 positions match TRBD1. The TCR comes from a human donor who was either an allogeneic HSCT recipient or a stem cell or donor lymphocyte infusion donor (not recorded which). It is not recorded whose cells these are; they may come from a transplant donor. Here the CDR3 reads CASSPRDSSNEKLFF. CDR3 DNA: TGTGCCAGCAGCCCCAGGGACAGTAGTAATGAAAAACTGTTTTTT.